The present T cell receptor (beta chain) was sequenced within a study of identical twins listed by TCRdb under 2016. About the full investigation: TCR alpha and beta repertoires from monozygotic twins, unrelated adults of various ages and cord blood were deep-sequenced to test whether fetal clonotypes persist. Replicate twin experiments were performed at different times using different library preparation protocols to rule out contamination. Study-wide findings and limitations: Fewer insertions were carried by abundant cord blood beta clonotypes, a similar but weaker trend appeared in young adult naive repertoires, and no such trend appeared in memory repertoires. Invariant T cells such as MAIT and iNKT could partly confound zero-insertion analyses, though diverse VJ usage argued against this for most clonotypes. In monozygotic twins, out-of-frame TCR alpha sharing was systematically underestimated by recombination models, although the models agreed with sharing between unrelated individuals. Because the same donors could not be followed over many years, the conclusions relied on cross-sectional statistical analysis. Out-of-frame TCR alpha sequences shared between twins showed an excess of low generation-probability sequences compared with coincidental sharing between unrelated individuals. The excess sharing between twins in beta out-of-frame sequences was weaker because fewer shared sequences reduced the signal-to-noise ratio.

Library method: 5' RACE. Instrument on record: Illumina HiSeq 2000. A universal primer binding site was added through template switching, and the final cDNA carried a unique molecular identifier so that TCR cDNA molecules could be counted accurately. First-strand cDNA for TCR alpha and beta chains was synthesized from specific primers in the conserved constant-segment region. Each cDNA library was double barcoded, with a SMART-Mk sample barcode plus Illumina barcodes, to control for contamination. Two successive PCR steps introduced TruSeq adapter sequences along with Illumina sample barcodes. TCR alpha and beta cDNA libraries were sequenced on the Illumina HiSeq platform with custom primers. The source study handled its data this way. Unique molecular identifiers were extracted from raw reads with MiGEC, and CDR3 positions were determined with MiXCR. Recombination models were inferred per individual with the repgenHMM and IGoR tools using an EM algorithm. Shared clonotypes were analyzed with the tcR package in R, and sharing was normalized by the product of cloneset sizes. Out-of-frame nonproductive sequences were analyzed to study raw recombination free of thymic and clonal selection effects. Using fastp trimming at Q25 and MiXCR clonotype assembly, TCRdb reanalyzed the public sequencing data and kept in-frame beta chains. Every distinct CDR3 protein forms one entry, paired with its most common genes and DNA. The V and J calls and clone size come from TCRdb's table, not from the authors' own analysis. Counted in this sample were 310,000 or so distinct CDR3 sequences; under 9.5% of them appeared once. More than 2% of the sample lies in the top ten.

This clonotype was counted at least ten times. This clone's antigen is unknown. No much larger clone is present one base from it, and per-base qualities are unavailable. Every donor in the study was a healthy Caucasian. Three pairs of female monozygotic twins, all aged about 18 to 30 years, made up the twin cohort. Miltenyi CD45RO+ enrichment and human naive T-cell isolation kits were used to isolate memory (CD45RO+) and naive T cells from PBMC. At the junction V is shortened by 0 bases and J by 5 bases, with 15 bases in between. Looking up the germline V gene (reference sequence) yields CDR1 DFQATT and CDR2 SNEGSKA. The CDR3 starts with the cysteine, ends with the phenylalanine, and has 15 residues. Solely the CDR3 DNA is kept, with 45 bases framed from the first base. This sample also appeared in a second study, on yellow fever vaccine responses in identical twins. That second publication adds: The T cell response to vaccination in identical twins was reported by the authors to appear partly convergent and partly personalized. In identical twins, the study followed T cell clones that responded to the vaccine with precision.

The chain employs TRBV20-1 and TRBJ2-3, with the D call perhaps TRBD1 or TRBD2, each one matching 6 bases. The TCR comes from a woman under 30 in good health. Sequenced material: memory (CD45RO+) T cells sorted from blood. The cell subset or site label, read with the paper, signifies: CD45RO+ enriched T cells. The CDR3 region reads CSARDRGLKRDTQYF. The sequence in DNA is TGCAGTGCTAGAGATCGGGGGCTAAAAAGAGATACGCAGTATTTT.